This TCR beta chain came from a study of shared clonotypes between healthy human individuals. The CDR3 has 19 residues. V dropped 2 bases and J dropped 0 bases, with 21 bases sitting between them. Germline assignment: CDR1 SGHVS and CDR2 FQNEAQ. Every one of the donors was a Caucasian adult that lived in Nashville, Tennessee. Assay used: immunoSEQ multiplex PCR; TCRdb lists only in-frame clones, some missing. Among approximately 530,000 clones, around 95% were seen once, and the ten largest hold about 0.059%. This sequence joins TRBV7-8 and TRBJ2-3; tentatively, D is TRBD1 or TRBD2 (7 bases each). Sequenced input: naive CD4+ T cells sorted from blood. The subset is: CD45RA+ positively selected. This clonotype originated in a woman aged 25-40 years in good health. In DNA, the CDR3 is TGTGCCAGCAGCTTACTAAGGGGGCGGGAGACTGCCAGCACAGATACGCAGTATTTT. Translated: CASSLLRGRETASTDTQYF.